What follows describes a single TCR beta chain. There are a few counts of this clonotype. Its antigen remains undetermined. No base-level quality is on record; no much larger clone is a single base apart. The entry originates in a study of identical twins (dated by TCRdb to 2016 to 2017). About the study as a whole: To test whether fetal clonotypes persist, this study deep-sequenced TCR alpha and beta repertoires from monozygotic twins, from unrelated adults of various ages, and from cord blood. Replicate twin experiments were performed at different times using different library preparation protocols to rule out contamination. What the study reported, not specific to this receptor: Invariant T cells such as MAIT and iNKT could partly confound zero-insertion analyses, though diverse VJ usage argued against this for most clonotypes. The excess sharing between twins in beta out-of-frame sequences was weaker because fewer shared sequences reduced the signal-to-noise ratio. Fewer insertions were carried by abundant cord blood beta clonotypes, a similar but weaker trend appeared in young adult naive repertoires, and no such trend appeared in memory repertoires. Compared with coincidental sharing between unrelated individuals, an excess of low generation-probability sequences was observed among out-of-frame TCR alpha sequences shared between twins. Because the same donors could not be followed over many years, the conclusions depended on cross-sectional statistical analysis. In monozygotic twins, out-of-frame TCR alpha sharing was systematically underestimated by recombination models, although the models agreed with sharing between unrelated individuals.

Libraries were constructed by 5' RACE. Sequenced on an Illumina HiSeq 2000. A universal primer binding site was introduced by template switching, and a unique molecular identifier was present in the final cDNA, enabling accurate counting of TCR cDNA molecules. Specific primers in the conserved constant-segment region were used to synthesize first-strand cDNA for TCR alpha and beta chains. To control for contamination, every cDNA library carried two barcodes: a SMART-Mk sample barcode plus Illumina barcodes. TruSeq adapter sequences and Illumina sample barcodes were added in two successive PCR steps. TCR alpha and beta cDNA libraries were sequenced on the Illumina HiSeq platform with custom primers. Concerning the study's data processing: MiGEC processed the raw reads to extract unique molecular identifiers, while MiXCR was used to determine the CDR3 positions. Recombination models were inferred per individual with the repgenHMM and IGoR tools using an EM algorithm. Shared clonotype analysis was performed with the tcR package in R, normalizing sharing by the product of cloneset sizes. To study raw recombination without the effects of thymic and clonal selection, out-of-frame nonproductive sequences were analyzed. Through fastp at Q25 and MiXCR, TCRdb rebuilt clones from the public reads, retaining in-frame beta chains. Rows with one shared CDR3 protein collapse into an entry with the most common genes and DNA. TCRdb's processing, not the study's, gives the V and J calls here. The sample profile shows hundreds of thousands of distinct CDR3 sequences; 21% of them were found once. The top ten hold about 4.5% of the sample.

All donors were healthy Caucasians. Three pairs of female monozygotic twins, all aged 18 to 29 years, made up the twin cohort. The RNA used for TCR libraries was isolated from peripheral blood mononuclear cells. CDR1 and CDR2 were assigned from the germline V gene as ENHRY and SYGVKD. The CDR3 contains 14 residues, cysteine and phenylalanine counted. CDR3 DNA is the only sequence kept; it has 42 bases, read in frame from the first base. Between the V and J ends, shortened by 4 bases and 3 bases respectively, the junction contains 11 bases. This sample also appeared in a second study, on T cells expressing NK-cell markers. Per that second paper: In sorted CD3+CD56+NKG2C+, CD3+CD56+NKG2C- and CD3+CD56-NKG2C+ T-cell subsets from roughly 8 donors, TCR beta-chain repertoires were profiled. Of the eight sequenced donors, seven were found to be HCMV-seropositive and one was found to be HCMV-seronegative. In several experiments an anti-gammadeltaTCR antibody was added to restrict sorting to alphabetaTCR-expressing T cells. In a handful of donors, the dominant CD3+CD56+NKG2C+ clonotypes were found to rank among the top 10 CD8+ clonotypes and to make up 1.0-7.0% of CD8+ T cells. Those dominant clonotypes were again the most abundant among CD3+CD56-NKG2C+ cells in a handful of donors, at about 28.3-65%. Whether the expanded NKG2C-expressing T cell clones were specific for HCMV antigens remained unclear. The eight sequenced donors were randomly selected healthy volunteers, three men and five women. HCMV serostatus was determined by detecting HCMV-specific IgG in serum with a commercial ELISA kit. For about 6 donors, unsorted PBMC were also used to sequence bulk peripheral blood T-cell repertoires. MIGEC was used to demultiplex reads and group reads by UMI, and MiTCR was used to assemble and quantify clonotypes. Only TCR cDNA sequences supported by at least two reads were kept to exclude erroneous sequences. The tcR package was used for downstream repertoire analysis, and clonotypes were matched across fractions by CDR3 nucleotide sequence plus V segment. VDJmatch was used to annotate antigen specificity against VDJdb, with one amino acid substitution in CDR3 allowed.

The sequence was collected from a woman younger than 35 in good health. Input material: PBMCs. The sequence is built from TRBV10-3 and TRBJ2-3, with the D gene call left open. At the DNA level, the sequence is TGTGCCATCAGTGGTGAAGCGAATACAGATACGCAGTATTTT. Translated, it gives CAISGEANTDTQYF.